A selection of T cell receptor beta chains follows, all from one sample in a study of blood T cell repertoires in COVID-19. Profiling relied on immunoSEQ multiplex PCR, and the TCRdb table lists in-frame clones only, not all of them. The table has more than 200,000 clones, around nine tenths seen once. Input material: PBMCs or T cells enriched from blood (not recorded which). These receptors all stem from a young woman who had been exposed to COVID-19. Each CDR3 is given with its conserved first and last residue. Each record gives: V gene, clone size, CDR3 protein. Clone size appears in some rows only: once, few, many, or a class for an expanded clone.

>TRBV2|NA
CASTDSPGGSTDTQYF
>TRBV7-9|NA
CASEVKADGNTIYF
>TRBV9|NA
CASSVDPEGEVRDTQYF
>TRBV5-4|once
CASSPPLGGKRGTEAFF
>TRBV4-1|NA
CASSQRGEQYF
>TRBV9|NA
CASSPGLAGAYEQYF
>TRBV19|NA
CASAPNSNQETQYF
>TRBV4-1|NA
CASSPTTLRVPYNEQFF
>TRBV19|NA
CASSIREGMNNQPQHF
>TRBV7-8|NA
CASSWLPGVAKNIQYF
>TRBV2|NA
CASSATIAGNEQFF
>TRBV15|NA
CATSGQGQGSYNEQFF
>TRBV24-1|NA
CATSDPSGTITDTQYF
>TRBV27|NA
CASSQGKTGNTIYF
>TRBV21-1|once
CASSKQEGDSGNQPQHF
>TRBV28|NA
CASRITGLPEAFF
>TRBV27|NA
CASSPRTLPTIYGYTF
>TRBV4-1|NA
CASSQVGLAGDNEQFF
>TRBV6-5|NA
CASSIGTVSYEQYF
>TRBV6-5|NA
CASSASGTGTAFF
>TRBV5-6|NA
CASSLEGVSYEQYF
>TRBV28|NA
CASSTDRQGANTEAFF
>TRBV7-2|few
CASSLVWLYNEQFF
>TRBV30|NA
CAWSVRWPGGGNEQFF
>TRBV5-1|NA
CASSGHGRTNTEAFF
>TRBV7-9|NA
CASSPPGGQGGYTF
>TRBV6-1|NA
CASSEFYRTVTEAFF